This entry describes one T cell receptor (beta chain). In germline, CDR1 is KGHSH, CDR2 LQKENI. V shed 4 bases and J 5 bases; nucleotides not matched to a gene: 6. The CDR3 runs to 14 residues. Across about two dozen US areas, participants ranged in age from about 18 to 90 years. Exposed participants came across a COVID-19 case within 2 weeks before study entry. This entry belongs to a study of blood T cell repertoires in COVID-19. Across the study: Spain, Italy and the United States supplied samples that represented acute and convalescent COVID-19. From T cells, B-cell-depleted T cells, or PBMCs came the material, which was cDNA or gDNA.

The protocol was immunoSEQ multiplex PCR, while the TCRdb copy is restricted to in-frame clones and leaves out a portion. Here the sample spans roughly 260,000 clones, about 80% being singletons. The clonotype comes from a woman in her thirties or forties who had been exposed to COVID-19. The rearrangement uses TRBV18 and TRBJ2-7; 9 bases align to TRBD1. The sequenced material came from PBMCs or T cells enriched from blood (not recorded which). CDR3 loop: CASSRSDRGDEQYF. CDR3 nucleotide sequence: TGTGCCAGCTCACGTTCGGACAGGGGAGACGAGCAGTACTTC.